Reported below is one T cell receptor beta chain. Its antigen remains unknown. Described time point: pre-sensitization, week 0. Documented treatment: therapeutic diphenylcyclopropenone sensitization with weekly scalp DPC. Samples of blood were obtained prior to the application of each patch test. V shed 0 bases, J shed 4 bases, and the junction held 1 base outside the gene matches. CDR1 is SGHRS and CDR2 is YFSETQ in the germline V gene. The CDR3 contains 15 residues. This entry comes from a study of human T cells and chemical hapten exposure. Study findings and constraints: The formation of large CDR3 similarity clusters by expanded TCRs significantly exceeded that of controls. With regard to DPC sensitization, TCRs above 1 in 1000 frequency did not change. Alopecia in all donors means immunity may differ from healthy individuals.

One entry per CDR3 protein, called by TCRdb with MiXCR from the RACE reads. The sample carries about 250,000 distinct CDR3 sequences, 7.5% to 9% recorded once. The origin of this receptor is a man between 18 and 35 years old with alopecia areata. Some clones in this sample may be carry-over from other donors' samples. Sequenced here: whole blood, sampled in connection with sensitization to the hapten diphenylcyclopropenone (DPC). The V call is TRBV5-1, the J call TRBJ2-2, with 9 bases identical to TRBD2. The CDR3 DNA follows: TGCGCCAGCAGCTTGGAACTAGCGGGCACCGGGGAGCTGTTTTTT. It specifies CASSLELAGTGELFF.